This entry is about one T cell receptor (beta chain). Treatment noted: oral pan-JAK inhibitor, 5-10 mg twice daily. Alopecia areata patients gave lesional scalp punch biopsies and peripheral blood samples. PBMCs yielded sorted CD4+ and CD8+ T cells. Isolated RNA was reverse transcribed into cDNA used as the sequencing template. Generated by immunoSEQ multiplex PCR, the TCRdb table keeps only in-frame clones and is missing some. Of 140,000 to 150,000 clones listed, 45% to 65% were seen once; the top ten hold approximately 15%. These data are taken from a study of CD8+ T cells in alopecia areata. As for the study in general: The percentage of affected scalp area served as the score of severity for treated patients.

The receptor comes from a human donor with alopecia areata. The starting material was CD8+ T cells sorted from blood, obtained at week 4, from a patient treated with tofacitinib.

The CDR3 protein is CASSLGYSEQYF. The CDR3 nucleotides are TGTGCCAGCAGCTTGGGGTACAGCGAGCAGTACTTC. J is TRBJ2-7 and V is TRBV5-6; D is undetermined. The length of the CDR3 is 12 residues. Germline CDR1 and CDR2: SGHDT and YYEEEE. The V gene lost 0 bases and the J gene lost 6 bases, with 7 bases spanning the gap. The whole variable domain, remainder taken from reference TRBV5-6 and TRBJ2-7, is DAGVTQSPTHLIKTRGQQVTLRCSPKSGHDTVSWYQQALGQGPQFIFQYYEEEERQRGNFPDRFSGHQFPNYSSELNVNALLLGDSALYLCASSLGYSEQYFGPGTRLTVT.